This T cell receptor (beta chain) was retrieved from a study of technical replicates of blood from a handful of donors. Assay used: immunoSEQ multiplex PCR; TCRdb lists only in-frame clones, some missing. The sample records roughly 72,000 clones, just under 95% being singletons. The CDR3 is 12 amino acids. Per the germline V gene, CDR1 is SGHDN and CDR2 is FVKESK. V was shortened by 6 bases and J by 6 bases, with 12 bases between the two germline ends. The receptor comes from a human donor in good health. The specimen was T cells isolated from PBMCs. V gene TRBV14 combines with J gene TRBJ2-7, with D perhaps matching TRBD1 (6 bases). The CDR3 sequence: CASSYRESEQYF. In DNA form, the CDR3 reads TGTGCCAGCAGTTACAGGGAGAGCGAGCAGTACTTC. The variable domain in full, with the rest retrieved from reference TRBV14 and TRBJ2-7, is EAGVTQFPSHSVIEKGQTVTLRCDPISGHDNLYWYRRVMGKEIKFLLHFVKESKQDESGMPNNRFLAERTGGTYSTLKVQPAELEDSGVYFCASSYRESEQYFGPGTRLTVT.